This is a list of T cell receptor beta chains from one sample in a study of regulatory T cells in long-lasting Graves disease. In TCRdb, the multiplex PCR reads were re-called with MiXCR into one record per CDR3 protein. The profile covers more than 450,000 distinct CDR3 sequences, with 15% to 20% appearing a single time and 12% taken by the ten largest. This sample was also put to use in a study of T cells in Graves' hyperthyroidism and ophthalmopathy.

The sample here was peripheral blood mononuclear cells (PBMCs), taken at new diagnosis, from a patient treated with antithyroid drugs. The receptors were sampled from a middle-aged man with Graves disease. The CDR3 runs from the conserved cysteine through the conserved F or W. The order of the fields is J gene, clone size, V gene, D gene, CDR3 protein, CDR3 DNA. The D gene is left open where the match is weak. Clone size is not always given. Where it is, it says once, few, many or a class for expanded clones.

TRBJ2-1 | NA | TRBV12-3/TRBV12-4 | NA | CASSLAAAPNEQFF | TGTGCCAGCAGTTTAGCGGCAGCCCCCAATGAGCAGTTCTTC
TRBJ2-3 | few | TRBV7-3 | NA | CASSLIRSSTGTQYF | TGTGCCAGCAGCTTAATTCGGTCTAGCACAGGTACGCAGTATTTT
TRBJ2-3 | NA | TRBV20-1 | TRBD1 | CSARDRMVGQGITDTQYF | TGCAGTGCTAGAGATAGAATGGTGGGACAGGGGATCACAGATACGCAGTATTTT
TRBJ1-1 | NA | TRBV7-2 | NA | CASSLISRQQEAFF | TGTGCCAGCAGCTTAATTTCGCGCCAGCAAGAAGCTTTCTTT
TRBJ2-2 | many | TRBV7-8 | TRBD1 | CASNGGQGVTGELFF | TGTGCCAGTAACGGGGGACAGGGGGTAACCGGGGAGCTGTTTTTT
TRBJ1-5 | many | TRBV7-3 | NA | CASSLTLDASNQPQHF | TGTGCCAGCAGCTTAACCTTGGACGCGAGCAATCAGCCCCAGCATTTT
TRBJ2-1 | NA | TRBV24-1 | TRBD1 | CATSVNRGRDNEQFF | TGTGCCACCAGTGTTAACAGGGGCCGGGACAATGAGCAGTTCTTC
TRBJ2-1 | NA | TRBV20-1 | TRBD2 | CSARSLAGDSNEQFF | TGCAGTGCTAGATCCCTAGCGGGAGATTCCAATGAGCAGTTCTTC
TRBJ2-1 | many | TRBV5-1 | TRBD2 | CASSLAWTSGSSYNEQFF | TGCGCCAGCAGCTTGGCGTGGACTAGCGGGAGCTCCTACAATGAGCAGTTCTTC
TRBJ1-1 | many | TRBV28 | TRBD1 | CASSLTGLDTEAFF | TGTGCCAGCAGTTTGACAGGGTTGGACACTGAAGCTTTCTTT
TRBJ2-7 | many | TRBV5-1 | TRBD1 | CASRLAGQGAYEQYF | TGCGCCAGCAGGCTTGCTGGACAGGGGGCCTACGAGCAGTACTTC
TRBJ2-2 | few | TRBV30 | TRBD2 | CAWLTSGHTGELFF | TGTGCCTGGTTGACTAGCGGACACACCGGGGAGCTGTTTTTT
TRBJ1-6 | NA | TRBV6-1 | NA | CASRRTGNNSPLHF | TGTGCCAGCAGACGTACAGGGAATAATTCACCCCTCCACTTT
TRBJ2-5 | NA | TRBV4-3 | TRBD1 | CASSQGQGAGRETQYF | TGCGCCAGCAGCCAGGGACAGGGGGCGGGTAGAGAGACCCAGTACTTC
TRBJ2-3 | many | TRBV28 | NA | CASRSDGDTQYF | TGTGCCAGCAGGTCGGACGGCGATACGCAGTATTTT
TRBJ2-1 | many | TRBV3-1 | TRBD2 | CASSRLGTSGTQVSYNEQFF | TGTGCCAGCAGTCGCCTCGGAACTAGCGGGACTCAAGTCTCCTACAATGAGCAGTTCTTC
TRBJ2-5 | NA | TRBV28 | NA | CASSQGLGGPGKTQYF | TGTGCCAGCAGCCAAGGTTTGGGCGGGCCTGGAAAGACCCAGTACTTC
TRBJ2-1 | NA | TRBV7-9 | NA | CASSPRSGARSYNEQFF | TGTGCTAGCAGCCCCCGATCCGGGGCTAGGTCCTACAATGAGCAGTTCTTC
TRBJ1-6 | NA | TRBV20-1 | NA | CSANPTVNSPLHF | TGCAGTGCTAACCCGACGGTTAATTCACCCCTCCACTTT
TRBJ2-3 | NA | TRBV5-1 | NA | CASSLLPQRDTQYF | TGCGCCAGCAGCTTGCTTCCACAGAGAGATACGCAGTATTTT
TRBJ2-2 | few | TRBV12-3/TRBV12-4 | NA | CATSPPGPNTGELFF | TGTGCCACCAGCCCCCCGGGACCGAACACCGGGGAGCTGTTTTTT
TRBJ1-2 | few | TRBV28 | NA | CASSPGAYGYTF | TGTGCCAGCAGTCCGGGGGCCTATGGCTACACCTTC
TRBJ2-1 | few | TRBV18 | NA | CASSPGISYNEQFF | TGTGCCAGCTCACCAGGGATATCCTACAATGAGCAGTTCTTC
TRBJ2-7 | many | TRBV20-1 | TRBD2 | CSARDPAGGPGNEQYF | TGCAGTGCTAGAGATCCAGCGGGAGGGCCGGGGAACGAGCAGTACTTC
TRBJ2-7 | NA | TRBV3-1 | NA | CASSQELAYEQYF | TGTGCCAGCAGCCAAGAACTAGCCTACGAGCAGTACTTC
TRBJ2-7 | many | TRBV3-1 | TRBD2 | CASSQSAGAREQYF | TGTGCCAGCAGCCAATCAGCGGGGGCCAGAGAGCAGTACTTC
TRBJ2-7 | many | TRBV6-5 | NA | CASSWAGDTYEQYF | TGTGCCAGCAGTTGGGCAGGGGATACCTACGAGCAGTACTTC
TRBJ1-1 | once | TRBV3-1 | NA | CASSQVNGHEAFF | TGTGCCAGCAGCCAAGTCAATGGGCATGAAGCTTTCTTT
TRBJ2-1 | many | TRBV6-2/TRBV6-3 | TRBD2 | CASSEEAPGGFNEQFF | TGTGCCAGCAGTGAAGAGGCGCCGGGAGGGTTCAATGAGCAGTTCTTC
TRBJ2-1 | NA | TRBV6-2/TRBV6-3 | TRBD2 | CASSEAWTSGRAYYNEQFF | TGTGCCAGCAGTGAAGCTTGGACTAGCGGGAGGGCCTACTACAATGAGCAGTTCTTC
TRBJ2-7 | many | TRBV27 | TRBD1 | CASTRRHGTDLYEQYF | TGTGCCAGCACTCGACGCCACGGGACAGACCTCTACGAGCAGTACTTC
TRBJ1-2 | NA | TRBV19 | NA | CASRSPPSGLPQGPPYGYTF | TGTGCCAGTAGAAGCCCGCCCTCAGGTCTTCCCCAAGGGCCACCCTATGGCTACACCTTC
TRBJ1-1 | many | TRBV28 | NA | CAFSGLDGTEAFF | TGTGCCTTCTCAGGGCTGGATGGCACTGAAGCTTTCTTT
TRBJ1-1 | many | TRBV5-1 | TRBD1 | CASSLQGLESTEAFF | TGCGCCAGCAGCCTACAGGGGTTGGAGAGCACTGAAGCTTTCTTT
TRBJ2-2 | many | TRBV5-1 | TRBD1 | CASSHSKTGTNTGELFF | TGCGCCAGCAGCCACTCCAAGACAGGGACGAACACCGGGGAGCTGTTTTTT
TRBJ1-1 | few | TRBV13 | NA | CASIGGMNTEAFF | TGTGCCAGCATCGGAGGGATGAACACTGAAGCTTTCTTT
TRBJ2-2 | NA | TRBV5-1 | TRBD1 | CASSLGPGQGSGELFF | TGCGCCAGCAGCTTGGGACCGGGACAGGGATCCGGGGAGCTGTTTTTT
TRBJ2-4 | many | TRBV3-1 | NA | CASGGRSGKNIQYF | TGTGCCAGCGGAGGGAGGTCGGGCAAAAACATTCAGTACTTC
TRBJ2-5 | many | TRBV3-1 | NA | CASSPGGPGETQYF | TGTGCCAGCAGCCCCGGAGGGCCGGGGGAGACCCAGTACTTC
TRBJ2-4 | many | TRBV11-2 | TRBD1 | CASSTTGQGSNIQYF | TGTGCCAGCAGCACAACTGGACAGGGGTCAAACATTCAGTACTTC
TRBJ1-1 | NA | TRBV11-2 | NA | CASSLVPTGNPEAFF | TGTGCCAGCAGTTTAGTCCCGACAGGAAATCCTGAAGCTTTCTTT
TRBJ2-1 | many | TRBV20-1 | NA | CSARPKGSLVEQFF | TGCAGTGCGAGACCTAAGGGGAGTTTGGTTGAGCAGTTCTTC
TRBJ1-2 | few | TRBV30 | NA | CAWIGRGALGYTF | TGTGCCTGGATAGGCAGGGGAGCCTTAGGCTACACCTTC
TRBJ2-2 | many | TRBV27 | NA | CASSPSGWGEYGELFF | TGTGCCAGCAGTCCCTCAGGGTGGGGGGAGTACGGGGAGCTGTTTTTT
TRBJ1-1 | many | TRBV18 | NA | CASSKTGSTEAFF | TGTGCCAGCTCGAAGACAGGTTCCACTGAAGCTTTCTTT
TRBJ2-2 | few | TRBV6-1 | NA | CASSNHMDTGELFF | TGTGCCAGCAGTAACCACATGGACACCGGGGAGCTGTTTTTT
TRBJ2-5 | NA | TRBV11-3 | TRBD2 | CASSPGHGRAVTPKSKAQYF | TGTGCCAGCAGCCCCGGTCATGGGAGGGCCGTAACCCCAAAATCGAAGGCCCAGTACTTC
TRBJ2-7 | few | TRBV12-3/TRBV12-4 | TRBD1 | CASSWSGQSYEQCF | TGTGCCAGCAGTTGGTCGGGACAGAGCTACGAGCAGTGCTTC
TRBJ1-4 | few | TRBV7-8 | TRBD1 | CASSFTGQGNEKLFF | TGTGCCAGCAGCTTTACGGGACAGGGTAACGAAAAACTGTTTTTT
TRBJ2-3 | many | TRBV9 | TRBD2 | CASSVDPSGSTKDTQYF | TGTGCCAGCAGCGTAGATCCCAGCGGGAGTACTAAGGATACGCAGTATTTT
TRBJ1-1 | many | TRBV20-1 | TRBD1 | CSARDRYRGLSTEAFF | TGCAGTGCTAGAGATCGTTACAGGGGGCTCTCCACTGAAGCTTTCTTT
TRBJ2-7 | many | TRBV7-2 | TRBD2 | CASSSRGLAGYYTYEQYF | TGTGCCAGCAGCTCTAGGGGACTAGCGGGATACTATACCTACGAGCAGTACTTC
TRBJ2-1 | NA | TRBV28 | NA | CASRNNYNEQFF | TGTGCCAGCCGGAACAACTACAATGAGCAGTTCTTC